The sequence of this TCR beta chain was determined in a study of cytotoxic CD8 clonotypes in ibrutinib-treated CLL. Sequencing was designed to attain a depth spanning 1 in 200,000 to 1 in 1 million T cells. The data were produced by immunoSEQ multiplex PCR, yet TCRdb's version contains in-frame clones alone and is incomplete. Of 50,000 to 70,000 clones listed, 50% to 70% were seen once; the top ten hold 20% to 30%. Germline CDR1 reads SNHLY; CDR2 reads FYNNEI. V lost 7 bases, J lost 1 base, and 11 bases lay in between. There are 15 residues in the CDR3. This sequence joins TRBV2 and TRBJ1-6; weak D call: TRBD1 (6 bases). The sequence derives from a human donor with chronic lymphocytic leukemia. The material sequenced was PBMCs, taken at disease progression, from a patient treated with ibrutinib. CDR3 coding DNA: TGTGCCAGCACAGGGGCGGGTTCCTATAATTCACCCCTCCACTTT. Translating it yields CASTGAGSYNSPLHF.